This section outlines one TCR beta chain sequence together with its context. After removal of 5 bases from V and 9 bases from J, the junction contained 17 bases not matched to a gene. Looked up from germline, CDR1 is MNHNS and CDR2 is SASEGT. CDR3 length equals 17 residues. This sample was included in a study of immune characterization of retroperitoneal liposarcoma. One entry per CDR3 protein results from TCRdb running MiXCR on the PCR reads. This sample yields some 2,900 distinct CDR3 sequences, of which around 43% are seen a single time; around 50% belongs to the top ten. The sample comprised tumor tissue. The chain has TRBV6-1 and TRBJ2-1; the match to TRBD2 covers 9 bases. The TCR was taken from a male donor with retroperitoneal liposarcoma. This CDR3 reads CASSYLNLAGPGIEQFF. CDR3 nucleotide sequence: TGTGCCAGCAGTTACCTCAATCTAGCGGGACCCGGGATTGAGCAGTTCTTC.